This TCR beta chain originates from a study of T cell repertoires in cytomegalovirus infection. Study-wide findings and caveats: Clonotype analysis showed dominance of the ex vivo response by HLA-C-restricted CMV-specific TCR beta clonotypes.

Points on this clonotype: Antigen specificity is unknown.

Via MiXCR, TCRdb re-called the reads, giving one row per CDR3 protein. The profile covers roughly 760,000 distinct CDR3 sequences, with 35% to 45% appearing a single time and 2.5% to 3.5% taken by the ten largest. V shed 2 bases and J shed 0 bases, with 16 bases lying between them. This CDR3 spans 17 amino acids. Germline CDR1 and CDR2: MNHNS and SASEGT. This chain uses TRBV6-1 with TRBJ1-1; a possible D gene is TRBD1 (6 bases). The receptor comes from a human donor in good health (CMV status not recorded). Some clones in this sample may be carry-over from other donors' samples. The sequenced sample consisted of PBMCs. The CDR3 is CASSELWGGQVNTEAFF. CDR3 DNA sequence: TGTGCCAGCAGTGAATTGTGGGGGGGGCAGGTGAACACTGAAGCTTTCTTT.